The following is a T cell receptor (beta chain) sequence with its context. The antigen is not known. The data are from a study of T cell responses to AZD1222 COVID-19 vaccine. Findings and limits, study-wide: Spike was spanned by vaccine-associated CD4 TCRs, with dominance at 160-218 and 743-854. Just a handful of people given AZD1222 tested seropositive at baseline. The donor cohort was predominantly white British with a female majority, and clonal diversity may have been underestimated. Reports indicate that nearly half of spike-specific TCRs are directed at unmutated variant regions.

Measured with immunoSEQ multiplex PCR; TCRdb has only the in-frame clones, and not every one. Counted here are 150,000 to 200,000 clones, roughly nine tenths occurring once; the ten biggest clones make up 1.5% to 2%. The CDR3 is 14 amino acids. V lost 10 bases, J lost 5 bases, and 17 bases lay in between. Germline assignment: CDR1 SNHLY and CDR2 FYNNEI. The V gene is TRBV2, the J gene TRBJ1-4; D perhaps matches TRBD1 (5 bases). The specimen comprised peripheral blood, sampled on day 0 of AZD1222 vaccination. The TCR was taken from an adult in good health. CDR3 in amino acids: CATEPGSPNEKLFF. As DNA, the CDR3 is TGTGCCACTGAGCCAGGGTCCCCGAATGAAAAACTGTTTTTT. Complete variable domain (other parts from reference TRBV2 and TRBJ1-4): EPEVTQTPSHQVTQMGQEVILRCVPISNHLYFYWYRQILGQKVEFLVSFYNNEISEKSEIFDDQFSVERPDGSNFTLKIRSTKLEDSAMYFCATEPGSPNEKLFFGSGTQLSVL.